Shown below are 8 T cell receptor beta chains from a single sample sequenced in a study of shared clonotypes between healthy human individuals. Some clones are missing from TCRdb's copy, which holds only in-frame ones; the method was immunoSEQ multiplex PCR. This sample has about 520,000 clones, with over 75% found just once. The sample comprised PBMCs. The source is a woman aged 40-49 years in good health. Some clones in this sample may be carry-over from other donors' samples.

For the CDR3, the DNA is TGTGCCAGTAGTATTAACGGACTCCTTCCTGAGCAGTTCTTC. It translates to CASSINGLLPEQFF. J is TRBJ2-1 and V is TRBV19; a possible D gene is TRBD2 (5 bases). V lost 3 bases, J lost 9 bases, and 15 bases lay in between. The CDR3 is made up of 14 amino acids. Germline V gene sequence: CDR1 LNHDA, CDR2 SQIVND (reference sequence).

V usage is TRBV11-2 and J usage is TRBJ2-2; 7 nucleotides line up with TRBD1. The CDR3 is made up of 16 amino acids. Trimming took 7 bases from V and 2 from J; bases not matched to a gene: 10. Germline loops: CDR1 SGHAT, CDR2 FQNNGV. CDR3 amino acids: CASIRTGTANTGELFF. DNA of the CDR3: TGTGCCAGCATCCGAACGGGGACAGCTAACACCGGGGAGCTGTTTTTT.

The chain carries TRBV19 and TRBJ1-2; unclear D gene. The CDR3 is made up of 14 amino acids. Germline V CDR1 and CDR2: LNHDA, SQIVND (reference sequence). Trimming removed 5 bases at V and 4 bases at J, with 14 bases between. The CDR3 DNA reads TGTGCCAGTAGTTCGTGGGGTAGTAGCTATGGCTACACCTTC. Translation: CASSSWGSSYGYTF. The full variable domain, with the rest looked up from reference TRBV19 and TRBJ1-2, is DGGITQSPKYLFRKEGQNVTLSCEQNLNHDAMYWYRQDPGQGLRLIYYSQIVNDFQKGDIAEGYSVSREKKESFPLTVTSAQKNPTAFYLCASSSWGSSYGYTFGSGTRLTVV.

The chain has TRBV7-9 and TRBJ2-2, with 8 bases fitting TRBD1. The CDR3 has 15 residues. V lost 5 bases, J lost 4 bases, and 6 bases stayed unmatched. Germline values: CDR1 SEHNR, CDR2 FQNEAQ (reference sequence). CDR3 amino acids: CASSVRQGRTGELFF. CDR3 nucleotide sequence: TGTGCCAGCAGCGTCCGACAGGGGCGCACCGGGGAGCTGTTTTTT.

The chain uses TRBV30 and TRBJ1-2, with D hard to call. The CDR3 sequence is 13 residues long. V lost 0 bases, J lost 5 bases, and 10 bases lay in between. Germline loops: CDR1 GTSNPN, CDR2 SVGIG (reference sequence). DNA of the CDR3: TGTGCCTGGAGTGTTGGACTCGTTTATGGCTACACCTTC. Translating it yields CAWSVGLVYGYTF.

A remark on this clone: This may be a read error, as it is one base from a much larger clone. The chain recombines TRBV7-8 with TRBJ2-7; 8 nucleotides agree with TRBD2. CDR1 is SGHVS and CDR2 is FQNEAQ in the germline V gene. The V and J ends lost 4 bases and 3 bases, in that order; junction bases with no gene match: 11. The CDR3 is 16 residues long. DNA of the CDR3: TGTGCCAGCAGCTCTGGAGCGGGAGTAATAGTCTACGAGCAGTACTTC. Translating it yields CASSSGAGVIVYEQYF.

CDR3 nucleotide sequence: TGTGCCAGCAGCACGTACAGCGGGAGCTCCTACAATGAGCAGTTCTTC. Translated: CASSTYSGSSYNEQFF. V usage is TRBV7-9 and J usage is TRBJ2-1; the match to TRBD2 covers 8 bases. Losses at the gene ends were 5 bases for V and 0 bases for J; bases not matched to a gene: 6. CDR1 is SEHNR and CDR2 is FQNEAQ in the germline V gene (reference sequence). CDR3 size: 16 residues.

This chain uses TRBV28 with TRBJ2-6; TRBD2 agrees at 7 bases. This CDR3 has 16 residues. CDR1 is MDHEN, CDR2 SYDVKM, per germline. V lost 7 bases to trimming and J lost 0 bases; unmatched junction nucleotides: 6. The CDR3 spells CASTPAGTSGANVLTF. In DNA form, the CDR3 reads TGTGCCAGCACCCCAGCGGGGACCTCTGGGGCCAACGTCCTGACTTTC.